This is a list of T cell receptor beta chains from one sample in a study of somatic mutations in cytotoxic T cells in rheumatoid arthritis. TCRdb's copy holds only in-frame clones and misses some; the assay was immunoSEQ multiplex PCR. Among some 23,000 clones listed, 80% to 90% were seen once. Material for sequencing was CD8+ T cells sorted from blood. These receptors were collected from an adult with rheumatoid arthritis. Both conserved end residues are trimmed from each CDR3.

V gene: TRBV10-2
J gene: TRBJ1-1
CDR3 protein: ASSEGMNTEAF

V gene: TRBV29-1
J gene: TRBJ1-2
CDR3 protein: SVEVWLNYGYT

V gene: TRBV5-4
J gene: TRBJ1-2
CDR3 protein: ASSLAEARPDYT

V gene: TRBV13
J gene: TRBJ2-5
CDR3 protein: ASSPRYRTQETQY

V gene: TRBV15
J gene: TRBJ2-3
CDR3 protein: ATSRVGGTDTQY

V gene: TRBV5-4
J gene: TRBJ2-7
CDR3 protein: ASSPTSGAYEQY

V gene: TRBV4-2
J gene: TRBJ2-3
CDR3 protein: ASSHPGASDTQY

V gene: TRBV9
J gene: TRBJ2-5
CDR3 protein: ASSVVRETQY

V gene: TRBV6-5
J gene: TRBJ1-1
CDR3 protein: ASSYAGQGFTEAF

V gene: TRBV7-2
J gene: TRBJ2-5
CDR3 protein: ASSGLAGQETQY

V gene: TRBV5-1
J gene: TRBJ2-3
CDR3 protein: ASSLRLAGVGSDTQY

V gene: TRBV5-6
J gene: TRBJ2-6
CDR3 protein: ASSWGVVSGANVLT

V gene: TRBV19
J gene: TRBJ1-4
CDR3 protein: ASSITRRSTNEKLF

V gene: TRBV27
J gene: TRBJ2-7
CDR3 protein: ASSFGGQSYEQY

V gene: TRBV4-1
J gene: TRBJ1-2
CDR3 protein: ASSPPDREYGYT

V gene: TRBV6-4
J gene: TRBJ1-6
CDR3 protein: ASSDIGVGSPLH

V gene: TRBV14
J gene: TRBJ2-7
CDR3 protein: ASSQDSGTALTYEQY

V gene: TRBV19
J gene: TRBJ2-2
CDR3 protein: ASTGGEIDGELF

V gene: TRBV19
J gene: TRBJ1-5
CDR3 protein: ASGQGLGRPGRMDQPQH

V gene: TRBV5-6
J gene: TRBJ2-3
CDR3 protein: ASSPQTGLASFGTQY

V gene: TRBV7-6
J gene: TRBJ2-7
CDR3 protein: ASSPGPNYEQY

V gene: TRBV13
J gene: TRBJ1-1
CDR3 protein: ASSLDLNTEAF

V gene: TRBV19
J gene: TRBJ2-2
CDR3 protein: AIQGGGELF

V gene: TRBV12-5
J gene: TRBJ1-2
CDR3 protein: ASGIQGVGYT

V gene: TRBV10-1
J gene: TRBJ1-5
CDR3 protein: ANPGTGTHNQPQH

V gene: TRBV10-1
J gene: TRBJ2-3
CDR3 protein: ASSSGPGRDTQY

V gene: TRBV7-9
J gene: TRBJ1-3
CDR3 protein: ASSLESGIGNTIY

V gene: TRBV5-1
J gene: TRBJ1-1
CDR3 protein: ASSTGQGATEAF

V gene: TRBV27
J gene: TRBJ2-1
CDR3 protein: ASSPLGTPYNEQF

V gene: TRBV27
J gene: TRBJ1-3
CDR3 protein: ASSPTGLGNTIY

V gene: TRBV19
J gene: TRBJ2-1
CDR3 protein: ASSEAGGHEQF

V gene: TRBV19
J gene: TRBJ1-1
CDR3 protein: ASSPGPPEAF